The clone carrying this T cell receptor (beta chain) occurred many times. The antigen is undetermined. MiXCR, run by TCRdb on the RT-PCR reads, gives a single entry per CDR3 protein. The top ten hold about an eighth of the sample, which has 560,000 or so distinct CDR3 sequences, approximately 7.7% seen once. This entry comes from a study of response to subunit inactivated influenza vaccine. Study results and caveats: There was a suggestion from the authors that each seasonal influenza vaccination recruits few new T cells.

The CDR3 extends over 16 amino acids. Germline V gene data show CDR1 as SNHLY and CDR2 as FYNNEI. The V and J ends lost 1 base and 2 bases respectively, with 13 bases between them. The sequence was obtained from a man between 50 and 75 years old who received an inactivated influenza vaccine. The V call is TRBV2, the J call TRBJ2-3; D tentatively reads TRBD1 or TRBD2 (5 bases each). Sequences were derived from PBMCs from blood, sampled about 23 months after vaccination. This CDR3 reads CASSEDFWGSTDTQYF. CDR3 in DNA: TGTGCCAGCAGTGAAGATTTCTGGGGGTCCACAGATACGCAGTATTTT. Together with reference TRBV2 and TRBJ2-3, the CDR3 gives the full variable domain: EPEVTQTPSHQVTQMGQEVILRCVPISNHLYFYWYRQILGQKVEFLVSFYNNEISEKSEIFDDQFSVERPDGSNFTLKIRSTKLEDSAMYFCASSEDFWGSTDTQYFGPGTRLTVL.